This passage covers 2 T cell receptor beta chains from one sample sequenced in a study of cytomegalovirus exposure and HLA in healthy donors (dated 2017 in TCRdb). Receptor libraries were prepared by the immunoSEQ multiplex PCR assay. For the multiplex PCR, a mixture combining 60 forward primers for TCR Vbeta segments and 13 reverse primers for TCR Jbeta segments was used. In its TCRdb copy, this immuneACCESS table keeps in-frame sequences only and misses some clones. Where compared with another copy, unresolved V genes explain less than half of these, and the others have no known cause. This sample lists under 200,000 clones; over 9.5% were detected once. The ten largest make up about 8% of the sample. What was sequenced was PBMCs. The receptors were sampled from a man aged 45 to 65 in good health and CMV-seropositive.

The genes are TRBV4-1 and TRBJ1-3; D call uncertain. V lost 1 base to trimming and J lost 0 bases, with 16 bases between them. Germline V gene sequence: CDR1 MGHRA, CDR2 YSYEKL. This CDR3 is 18 amino acids long. The CDR3 region is CASSQGYLRRDSGNTIYF. The CDR3 DNA sequence: TGCGCCAGCAGCCAAGGCTACCTAAGGAGGGACTCTGGAAACACCATATATTTT.

Points on this clone: At one end the junction does not follow the germline gene, possibly because of a read error. The same CDR3 can be traced to other DNA sequences in this sample. This chain joins TRBV5-1 and TRBJ1-4, with D unclear. Germline values: CDR1 SGHRS, CDR2 YFSETQ. The CDR3 sequence is 13 residues long. The chain's CDR3 is CASSLGGDEKLFF. For the CDR3, the DNA is TGCGCCAGCAGCTTGGGTGGAGATGAAAAGCTGTTTTTT.